This T cell receptor beta chain was identified during a study of Ad26.COV2.S vaccination and SARS-CoV-2 variants. Profiled with immunoSEQ multiplex PCR; TCRdb holds only in-frame clones, not every one. The table lists roughly 680,000 clones, roughly 90% of them singletons, with approximately 1.5% in the top ten. Germline trimming cut 5 bases from V and 3 bases from J; bases unmatched to any gene: 1. The CDR3 is made up of 14 amino acids. Germline-derived CDR1 and CDR2 are SGHTA and FQGNSA. Specified treatment: some 19 received Ad26.COV2.S at low or high dose, single or two shots; several received placebo; per-sample allocation not given. Collection of samples fell on day 63 after the first vaccine or placebo injection.

This receptor was identified in a person between 18 and 60 years old who received the Ad26.COV2.S COVID-19 vaccine or a placebo. The V and J genes are TRBV7-2 and TRBJ1-3; TRBD1 aligns across 10 bases. Here the sequenced sample was peripheral blood, taken in a trial of Ad26.COV2.S vaccine versus placebo. The CDR3 loop reads CASSGDRGGNTIYF. Here the CDR3 DNA reads TGTGCCAGCAGCGGGGACAGGGGTGGAAACACCATATATTTT.